Given below is one TCR beta chain in context. Its antigen remains unidentified. The sample originates from a study of PD-1 blockade in mismatch repair-deficient tumors. Study-wide context: Enrolled about 2012-2016, patients had progressing, pretreated mismatch repair-deficient cancers of about a dozen types. Study-wide results and limits: Rapid post-treatment expansion, then contraction, generally preceding radiologic response, marked tumor-resident clones.

The germline V and J ends were trimmed by 1 base and 3 bases, with 7 bases remaining between them. The germline CDR1 and CDR2 sequences are SGDLS and YYNGEE. The CDR3 is made up of 13 amino acids. Libraries were prepared by immunoSEQ multiplex PCR; TCRdb keeps only in-frame clonotypes and omits some of them. The table lists 90,000 to 130,000 clones, 70% to 80% of them singletons, with 4% to 5% in the top ten. PCR or immunohistochemistry showed mismatch repair deficiency in every enrolled patient. The TCR-sequenced patients were a few responders to pembrolizumab. The TCR sequence derives from an adult with mismatch repair-deficient cancer. Sequenced here: peripheral blood, sampled more than 58 weeks after starting pembrolizumab. The V and J genes are TRBV9 and TRBJ2-5; no firm D call. The CDR3 nucleotides read TGTGCCAGCAGCGTAAACATGGAAGAGACCCAGTACTTC. It codes for CASSVNMEETQYF.